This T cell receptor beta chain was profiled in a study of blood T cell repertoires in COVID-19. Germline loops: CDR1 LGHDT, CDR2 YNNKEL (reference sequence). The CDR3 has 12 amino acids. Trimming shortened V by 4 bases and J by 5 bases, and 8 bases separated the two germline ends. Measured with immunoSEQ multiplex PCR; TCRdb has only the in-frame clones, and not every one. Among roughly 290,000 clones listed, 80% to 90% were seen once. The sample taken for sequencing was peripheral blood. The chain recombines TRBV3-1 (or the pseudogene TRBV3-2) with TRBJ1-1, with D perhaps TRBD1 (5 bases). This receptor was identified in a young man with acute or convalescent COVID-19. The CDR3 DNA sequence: TGTGCCAGCAGCCCAGGGTTTACTGAAGCTTTCTTT. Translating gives CASSPGFTEAFF.